These 14 T cell receptor beta chains were all obtained from the same sample, sequenced in a study of OX40 agonist ivuxolimab in advanced cancers. Assay used: immunoSEQ multiplex PCR; TCRdb lists only in-frame clones, some missing. The table shows about 79,000 clones, with more than 85% occurring only once. The sequencing used CD4+ or CD8+ T cells sorted from blood, collected in a trial of the OX40 agonist ivuxolimab. The receptor source for this set is an adult with an advanced solid tumor such as melanoma, head and neck, liver or kidney cancer.

The chain is built from TRBV7-2 and TRBJ2-7; a possible D gene is TRBD2 (6 bases). V gave up 1 base and J gave up 0 bases, with 10 bases separating them. The CDR3 is made up of 15 amino acids. Germline CDR1 reads SGHTA; CDR2 reads FQGNSA. The DNA for the CDR3 is TGTGCCAGCAGCTTAGAGCTAGCGACCTCCTACGAGCAGTACTTC. Residues: CASSLELATSYEQYF. The whole variable domain, filled in from reference TRBV7-2 and TRBJ2-7, reads GAGVSQSPSNKVTEKGKDVELRCDPISGHTALYWYRQSLGQGLEFLIYFQGNSAPDKSGLPSDRFSAERTGGSVSTLTIQRTQQEDSAVYLCASSLELATSYEQYFGPGTRLTVT.

J is TRBJ1-1 and V is TRBV5-6; 10 positions match TRBD1. CDR1 SGHDT and CDR2 YYEEEE come from the germline V gene. The CDR3 has 15 amino acids. With 7 bases clipped from V and 2 bases from J, the junction kept 8 bases outside the gene matches. The CDR3: CASSPDRGVNTEAFF. The CDR3 region has the DNA TGTGCCAGCTCACCGGACAGGGGGGTAAACACTGAAGCTTTCTTT. Looking up the rest from reference TRBV5-6 and TRBJ1-1 gives the full variable domain: DAGVTQSPTHLIKTRGQQVTLRCSPKSGHDTVSWYQQALGQGPQFIFQYYEEEERQRGNFPDRFSGHQFPNYSSELNVNALLLGDSALYLCASSPDRGVNTEAFFGQGTRLTVV.

This clone appeared a few times. Additional DNA sequences in this sample encode the identical CDR3. This chain links TRBV19 with TRBJ1-1; D is ambiguous. Germline CDR1 and CDR2: LNHDA and SQIVND (reference sequence). V was pared by 1 base and J by 2 bases, with 5 bases between. CDR3 length: 13 residues. The CDR3: CASSIGTNTEAFF. The CDR3 DNA reads TGTGCCAGTAGTATAGGTACCAACACTGAAGCTTTCTTT.

The genes are TRBV5-4 and TRBJ1-3, with a tentative D call TRBD1 (6 bases). The germline V and J ends were trimmed by 0 bases and 2 bases, with 12 bases remaining between them. The CDR3 sequence is 16 residues long. Per germline, CDR1 SGHNT and CDR2 YYREEE (reference sequence). CDR3 DNA: TGTGCCAGCAGCTTGGGTTTGGGGGCCACTGGAAACACCATATATTTT. This gives the protein CASSLGLGATGNTIYF.

V gene TRBV5-4 combines with J gene TRBJ1-2; tentative D call: TRBD1 (6 bases). Trimming removed 6 bases at V and 3 bases at J, with 21 bases between. The CDR3 loop spans 16 amino acids. Germline values: CDR1 SGHNT, CDR2 YYREEE (reference sequence). Here the CDR3 reads CASKPIGVQGYYGYTF. DNA for the CDR3: TGTGCCAGCAAACCCATAGGGGTTCAGGGGTACTATGGCTACACCTTC.

This clone was seen only once. Compared with germline, one end of the junction differs, possibly owing to a read error. The V call is TRBV10-3, the J call TRBJ2-1, with 8 bases that match TRBD1. The length of the CDR3 is 13 residues. The germline V gene has CDR1 ENHRY and CDR2 SYGVKD. CDR3 in DNA: TGTGCCATCAGTGAGTCCCCTGAGACAGGGGAGATCTTC. The encoded protein is CAISESPETGEIF.

This clone was picked up a small number of times. The chain joins TRBV2 to TRBJ1-2, with a possible D match to TRBD1 (6 bases). The CDR3 extends over 13 amino acids. The V gene's germline CDR1 is SNHLY and CDR2 FYNNEI. Trimming took 3 bases from V and 3 from J, leaving 8 bases between them. As DNA, the CDR3 is TGTGCCAGCAGTGACGGACAGTACTATGGCTACACCTTC. This encodes CASSDGQYYGYTF.

J is TRBJ2-5 and V is TRBV30; D uncertain. Trimming cost V 2 bases and J 5 bases, with 6 bases left between them. The CDR3 totals 11 residues. The V gene's germline CDR1 is GTSNPN and CDR2 SVGIG (reference sequence). CDR3 sequence: CAWSLGETQYF. Written as DNA, the CDR3 is TGTGCCTGGAGTCTCGGGGAGACCCAGTACTTC.

The V gene is TRBV9, the J gene TRBJ1-1, with 8 nucleotides matching TRBD1. V lost 3 bases and J lost 3; bases outside the gene matches: 7. The germline CDR1 and CDR2 sequences are SGDLS and YYNGEE. This CDR3 contains 15 residues. The CDR3 DNA sequence: TGTGCCAGCAGCGGGACAGGGTTTCGGGACACTGAAGCTTTCTTT. Translating it yields CASSGTGFRDTEAFF.

The chain joins TRBV7-6 to TRBJ2-2, with a possible D match to TRBD1 (5 bases). Germline values: CDR1 SGHVS, CDR2 FNYEAQ. This CDR3 has 16 amino acids. V dropped 5 bases and J dropped 1 base, with 14 bases sitting between them. DNA of the CDR3: TGTGCCAGCAGCCCCTCGGCCGACAGGAACACCGGGGAGCTGTTTTTT. The encoded protein is CASSPSADRNTGELFF.

This chain joins TRBV9 and TRBJ1-1; D is possibly TRBD1 (5 bases). The V end was cut by 4 bases, the J end by 1 base, with 11 bases between. From germline, CDR1 is SGDLS and CDR2 YYNGEE. This CDR3 comprises 14 residues. CDR3 coding DNA: TGTGCCAGCAGCCCCACGGGGGGGAACACTGAAGCTTTCTTT. This encodes CASSPTGGNTEAFF.

J is TRBJ1-3 and V is TRBV12-5, with a tentative D call TRBD1 (6 bases). CDR1 is LGHNT, CDR2 FRNRAP, per germline. The V end was cut by 6 bases, the J end by 11 bases, with 17 bases between. CDR3 length equals 13 residues. CDR3 bases: TGTGCTAGTGGAAGTGAATGGGGGGGCTCCATATATTTT. As protein: CASGSEWGGSIYF.

This rearrangement joins TRBV4-3 to TRBJ2-2; possibly TRBD2 for D (6 bases). Germline-derived CDR1 and CDR2 are LGHNA and YSLEER. V lost 1 base and J 1 base, leaving 7 bases between the germline ends. The CDR3 length is 15 residues. The CDR3 sequence is CASSQGAGNTGELFF. The CDR3 DNA reads as TGCGCCAGCAGCCAAGGAGCGGGGAACACCGGGGAGCTGTTTTTT.

The genes are TRBV6-5 and TRBJ1-1; 7 positions agree with TRBD1. Germline CDR1 is MNHEY and CDR2 is SVGAGI. Trimming removed 7 bases from V and 3 bases from J; junction bases left unmatched: 5. The CDR3 extends over 13 amino acids. The DNA of the CDR3 is TGTGCCAGCATCCGACAGGGATACACTGAAGCTTTCTTT. Protein product: CASIRQGYTEAFF.